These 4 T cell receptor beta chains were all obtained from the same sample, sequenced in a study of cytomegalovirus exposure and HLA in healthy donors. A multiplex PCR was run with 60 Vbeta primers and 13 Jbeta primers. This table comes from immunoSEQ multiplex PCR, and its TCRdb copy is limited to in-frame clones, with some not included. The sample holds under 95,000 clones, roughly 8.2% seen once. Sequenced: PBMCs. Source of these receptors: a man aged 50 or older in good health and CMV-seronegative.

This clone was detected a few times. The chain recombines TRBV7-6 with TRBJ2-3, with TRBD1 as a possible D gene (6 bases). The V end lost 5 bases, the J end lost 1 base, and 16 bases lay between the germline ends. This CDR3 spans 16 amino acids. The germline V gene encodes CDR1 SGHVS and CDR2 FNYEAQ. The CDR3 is CASSPHGQLGTDTQYF. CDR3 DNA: TGTGCCAGCAGCCCTCACGGACAGCTCGGCACAGATACGCAGTATTTT.

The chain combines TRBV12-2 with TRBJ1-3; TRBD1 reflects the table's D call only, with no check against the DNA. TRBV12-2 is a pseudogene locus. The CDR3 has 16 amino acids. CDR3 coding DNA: TGTGCAAGTCGCTTAGCCTCGACAGGGGGCGGAAACACCATATATTTT. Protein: CASRLASTGGGNTIYF.

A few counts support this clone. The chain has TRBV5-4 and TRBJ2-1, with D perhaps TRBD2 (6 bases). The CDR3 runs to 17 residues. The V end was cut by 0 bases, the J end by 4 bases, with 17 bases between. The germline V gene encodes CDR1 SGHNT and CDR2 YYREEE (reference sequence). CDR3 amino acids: CASSLVRSGVAYNEQFF. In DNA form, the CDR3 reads TGTGCCAGCAGCTTGGTAAGGTCGGGGGTCGCATACAATGAGCAGTTCTTC.

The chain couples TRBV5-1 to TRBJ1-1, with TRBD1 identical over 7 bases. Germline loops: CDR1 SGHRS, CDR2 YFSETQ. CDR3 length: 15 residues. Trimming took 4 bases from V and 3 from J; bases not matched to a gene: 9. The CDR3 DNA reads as TGCGCCAGCAGCGTAGAAGGGGGCATGGACACTGAAGCTTTCTTT. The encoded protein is CASSVEGGMDTEAFF.